The entry that follows covers one T cell receptor beta chain sequence. No antigen is known for it. This entry is derived from a study of beta chain features in type 1 diabetes. Expressed TCRB transcripts were sequenced because the isolated RNA had all been reverse transcribed beforehand. This table comes from immunoSEQ multiplex PCR, and its TCRdb copy is limited to in-frame clones, with some not included. The table lists roughly 300,000 clones, 13% to 15% of them singletons. The V end was cut by 4 bases, the J end by 4 bases, with 12 bases between. The V gene's germline CDR1 is SGHDT and CDR2 YYEEEE. CDR3 length: 15 residues. General observations from the study: A moderate, significant TCRB CDR3 shortening appeared in type 1 diabetes across four CD4+ subsets.

This receptor was taken from a man between 25 and 39 years old in good health. This chain uses TRBV5-6 with TRBJ1-6; D possibly corresponds to TRBD1 (5 bases). Sequenced: central memory CD4+ T cells from blood. The CDR3 nucleotides are TGTGCCAGCAGCGGCTACAGGAATTATAATTCACCCCTCCACTTT. Translated, it gives CASSGYRNYNSPLHF.